This section outlines one T cell receptor beta chain sequence together with its context. V was trimmed by 0 bases and J by 6 bases, leaving 15 bases between them. Germline CDR1 and CDR2: LNHDA and SQIVND (reference sequence). The CDR3 contains 16 residues. The sample comes from a study of shared clonotypes between healthy human individuals. The protocol was immunoSEQ multiplex PCR, while the TCRdb copy is restricted to in-frame clones and leaves out a portion. The table has 2 million to 2.5 million clones, roughly 92% seen once. The V and J genes are TRBV19 and TRBJ1-5; D is unclear. This clonotype was sampled from a young man in good health. Some clones in this sample may be carry-over from other donors' samples. The specimen was naive CD4+ T cells from PBMCs. Subset noted: CD45RA+ positively selected. The CDR3 DNA sequence: TGTGCCAGTAGTATAGATTTTGTGGGGTATGGTCAGCCCCAGCATTTT. It specifies CASSIDFVGYGQPQHF.